This T cell receptor beta chain was identified in a study of PD-1 blockade in classical Hodgkin lymphoma. General study findings and limits: Patients who began taking nivolumab under 1 year after ASCT were left out. Differences between repertoires have undefined causes, possibly disease activity or prior therapy. The baseline diversity of complete responders showed similarity to that of newly diagnosed patients.

Clones were sequenced by immunoSEQ multiplex PCR, and TCRdb holds only the in-frame ones, with some missing. The table lists 70,000 or so clones, 71% of them singletons. The germline gives CDR1 SGHRS, CDR2 YFSETQ. J lost 5 bases, V lost 2 bases, and 13 bases had no gene match. This CDR3 is built from 17 residues. Each and every patient relapsed after autologous stem cell transplantation, and patients got differing brentuximab vedotin exposure. This clone was seen once. Its target is unknown. In the same sample, other DNA sequences code for this CDR3. The TCR comes from a human donor with classical Hodgkin lymphoma. The V gene is TRBV5-1, the J gene TRBJ1-1; 9 positions match TRBD1. The starting material was peripheral blood mononuclear cells (PBMCs), obtained before the second cycle of nivolumab. The CDR3 sequence is CASSLGYRGQRNTEAFF. CDR3 nucleotides: TGCGCCAGCAGCTTAGGGTACAGGGGGCAAAGGAATACTGAAGCTTTCTTT.